The 6 T cell receptor beta chains below come from one sample, sequenced in a study of spatial heterogeneity in lung cancer. General study results and limits: Tumor mutation count correlated with how many alpha and beta TCRs expanded intratumorally.

The sample's time point: sample taken at primary tumor resection. One entry per CDR3 protein results from TCRdb running MiXCR on the 5' RACE reads. The repertoire holds under 15,000 distinct CDR3 sequences, with around 4.7% as singletons. No cognate antigen is known for these TCRs. The sample here was lung tumor tissue, taken at surgery. The source is a female donor with early-stage non-small cell lung cancer.

The sample holds many counts of this clonotype. This beta chain lies outside the target of a library built for alpha chains; its clone size means little. This chain connects TRBV6-5 to TRBJ2-7; 7 nucleotides line up with TRBD1. The germline gives CDR1 MNHEY, CDR2 SVGAGI. The CDR3 loop spans 14 amino acids. V shed 6 bases, J shed 2 bases, and the junction held 7 bases outside the gene matches. CDR3 DNA: TGTGCCAGCAGCCCCCCGACAGGGACCTACGAGCAGTACTTC. The encoded protein is CASSPPTGTYEQYF.

This clonotype was recorded at least ten times. Because this beta chain is a stray read in a library intended to capture alpha chains, its abundance should not be given much weight. The V gene is TRBV2, the J gene TRBJ1-3; D remains ambiguous. The V and J ends lost 7 bases and 0 bases respectively, with 10 bases between them. The CDR3 covers 14 residues. Germline values: CDR1 SNHLY, CDR2 FYNNEI. DNA for the CDR3: TGTGCCAGCAAAGGCACAATCTCTGGAAACACCATATATTTT. It codes for CASKGTISGNTIYF.

This clonotype was counted many times. Because this beta chain is a stray read in a library intended to capture alpha chains, its abundance should not be given much weight. V is TRBV19 and J is TRBJ1-5; D is ambiguous. Germline V gene sequence: CDR1 LNHDA, CDR2 SQIVND (reference sequence). Trimming took 0 bases from V and 1 from J, leaving 13 bases between them. The length of the CDR3 is 17 residues. CDR3: CASSIDAGGRSNQPQHF. Written as DNA, the CDR3 is TGTGCCAGTAGTATAGATGCGGGCGGAAGAAGCAATCAGCCCCAGCATTTT.

In the case of this clonotype: This beta chain lies outside the target of a library built for alpha chains; its clone size means little. This chain uses TRBV6-6 with TRBJ1-3; no reliable D call. V lost 10 bases and J lost 3, with 7 bases in between. The germline CDR1 and CDR2 sequences are MNHNY and SVGAGI (reference sequence). CDR3 length: 11 amino acids. In DNA, the CDR3 is TGTGCCACCGACCATGGAAACACCATATATTTT. Its translation: CATDHGNTIYF.

This clonotype came up many times. Being off target in a library aimed at alpha chains, this beta chain has a size of little meaning. The rearrangement uses TRBV5-6 and TRBJ2-3, with D hard to call. The CDR3 contains 16 residues. CDR1 SGHDT and CDR2 YYEEEE come from the germline V gene. Trimming took 0 bases from V and 4 from J, leaving 15 bases between them. CDR3 loop: CASSLAGNQEPDTQYF. In DNA form, the CDR3 reads TGTGCCAGCAGCTTGGCCGGAAACCAGGAGCCAGATACGCAGTATTTT.

In its sample, this clonotype was seen many times. This beta chain slipped into a library made for alpha chains as a stray read, so its size is not meaningful. The chain employs TRBV20-1 and TRBJ2-3; no definite D call. This CDR3 is 13 amino acids long. Germline lookup yields CDR1 DFQATT and CDR2 SNEGSKA (reference sequence). Trimming shortened V by 4 bases and J by 0 bases, and 8 bases separated the two germline ends. The CDR3 sequence is CSAMWTSTDTQYF. Written as DNA, the CDR3 is TGCAGTGCTATGTGGACCAGCACAGATACGCAGTATTTT.